This TCR beta chain was profiled in a study of T-cell memory formation after mild COVID-19. The CDR3 is 11 residues long. V was pared by 2 bases and J by 9 bases, with 8 bases between. Germline V CDR1 and CDR2: DFQATT, SNEGSKA (reference sequence). TCRdb reprocessed the 5' RACE reads with MiXCR, giving one entry per CDR3 protein. This table has some 210,000 distinct CDR3 sequences, roughly 18% appearing once. The source of this sequence is an adult woman who had mild COVID-19 (a few samples of this study predate the infection). Cell type and time point are not known. The chain combines TRBV20-1 with TRBJ2-1; D is uncertain. Sequencing was performed on PBMCs or a T cell subset sorted from them (not recorded which). The CDR3 bases are TGCAGTGCTAGAAACCTTCCTGAGCAGTTCTTC. This codes for CSARNLPEQFF.